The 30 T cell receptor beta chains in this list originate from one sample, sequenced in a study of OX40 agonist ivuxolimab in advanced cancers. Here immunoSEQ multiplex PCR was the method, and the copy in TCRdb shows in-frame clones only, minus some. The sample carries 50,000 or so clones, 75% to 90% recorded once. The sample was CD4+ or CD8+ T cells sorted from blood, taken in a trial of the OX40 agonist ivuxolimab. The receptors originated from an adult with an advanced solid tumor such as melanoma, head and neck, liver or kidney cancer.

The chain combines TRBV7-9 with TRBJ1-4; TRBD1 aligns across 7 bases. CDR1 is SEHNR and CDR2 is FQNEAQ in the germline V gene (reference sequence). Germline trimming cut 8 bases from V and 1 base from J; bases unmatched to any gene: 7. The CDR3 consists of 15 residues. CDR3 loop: CASGTALLTNEKLFF. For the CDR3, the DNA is TGTGCCAGCGGGACAGCTCTCCTAACTAATGAAAAACTGTTTTTT.

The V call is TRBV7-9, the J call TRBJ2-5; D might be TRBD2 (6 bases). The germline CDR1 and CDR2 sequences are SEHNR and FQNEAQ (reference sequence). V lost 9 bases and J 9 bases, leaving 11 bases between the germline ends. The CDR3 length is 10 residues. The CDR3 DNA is TGTGCCAGGATGTCGGGGGCCCAGTACTTC. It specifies CARMSGAQYF.

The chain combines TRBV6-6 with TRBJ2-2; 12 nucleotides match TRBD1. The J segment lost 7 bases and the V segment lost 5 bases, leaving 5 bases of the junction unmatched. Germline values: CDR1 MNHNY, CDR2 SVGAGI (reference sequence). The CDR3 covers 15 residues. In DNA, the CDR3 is TGTGCCAGCAGTGGGGACAGGGGGCGACGCGGGGAGCTGTTTTTT. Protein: CASSGDRGRRGELFF.

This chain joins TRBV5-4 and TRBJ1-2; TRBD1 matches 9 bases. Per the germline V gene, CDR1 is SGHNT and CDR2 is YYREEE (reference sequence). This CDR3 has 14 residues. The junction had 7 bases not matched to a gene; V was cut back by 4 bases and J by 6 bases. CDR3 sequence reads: CASSQTGGANGYTF. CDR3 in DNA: TGTGCCAGCAGCCAAACAGGGGGCGCGAATGGCTACACCTTC.

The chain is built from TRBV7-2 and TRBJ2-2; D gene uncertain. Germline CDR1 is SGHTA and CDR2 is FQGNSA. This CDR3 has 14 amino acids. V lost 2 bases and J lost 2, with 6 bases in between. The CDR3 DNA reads TGTGCCAGCAGCTTACTGGCAAACACCGGGGAGCTGTTTTTT. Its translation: CASSLLANTGELFF.

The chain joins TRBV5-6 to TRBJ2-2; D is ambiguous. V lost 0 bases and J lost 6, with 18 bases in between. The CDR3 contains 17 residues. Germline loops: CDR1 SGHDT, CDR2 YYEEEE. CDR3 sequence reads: CASSLEGYGDGAGELFF. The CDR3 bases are TGTGCCAGCAGCTTGGAGGGATATGGCGACGGAGCCGGGGAGCTGTTTTTT.

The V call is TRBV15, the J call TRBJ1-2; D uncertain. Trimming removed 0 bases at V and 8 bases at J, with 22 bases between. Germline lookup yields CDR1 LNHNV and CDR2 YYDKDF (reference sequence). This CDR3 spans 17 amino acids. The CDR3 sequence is CATSRDVEVGLSFGYTF. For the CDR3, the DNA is TGTGCCACCAGCAGAGACGTCGAGGTGGGGTTATCGTTCGGCTACACCTTC.

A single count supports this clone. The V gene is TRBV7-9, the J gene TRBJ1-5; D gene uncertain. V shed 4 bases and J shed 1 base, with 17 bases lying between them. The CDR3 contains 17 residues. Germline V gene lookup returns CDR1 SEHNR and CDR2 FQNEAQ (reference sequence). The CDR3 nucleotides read TGTGCCAGCAGCTCAACCTCGGACCATTCGAGCAATCAGCCCCAGCATTTT. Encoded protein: CASSSTSDHSSNQPQHF. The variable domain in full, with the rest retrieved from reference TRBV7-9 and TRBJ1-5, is DTGVSQNPRHKITKRGQNVTFRCDPISEHNRLYWYRQTLGQGPEFLTYFQNEAQLEKSRLLSDRFSAERPKGSFSTLEIQRTEQGDSAMYLCASSSTSDHSSNQPQHFGDGTRLSIL.

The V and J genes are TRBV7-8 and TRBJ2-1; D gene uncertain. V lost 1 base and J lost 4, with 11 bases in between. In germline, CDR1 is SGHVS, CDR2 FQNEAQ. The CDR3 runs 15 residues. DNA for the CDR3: TGTGCCAGCAGCTTAGGGGGTGCCCTTTACAATGAGCAGTTCTTC. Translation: CASSLGGALYNEQFF.

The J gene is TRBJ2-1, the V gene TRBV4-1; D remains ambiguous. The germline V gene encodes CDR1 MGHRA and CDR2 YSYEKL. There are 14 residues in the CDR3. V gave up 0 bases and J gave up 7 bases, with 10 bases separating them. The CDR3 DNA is TGCGCCAGCAGCCAAGAAACGAGACCGAATGAGCAGTTCTTC. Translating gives CASSQETRPNEQFF.

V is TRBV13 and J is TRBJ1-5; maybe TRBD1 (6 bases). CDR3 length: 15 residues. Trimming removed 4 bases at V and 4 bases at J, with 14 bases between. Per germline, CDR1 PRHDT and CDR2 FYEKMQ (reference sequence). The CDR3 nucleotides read TGTGCCAGCAGCTCAGGGGTTATGGGGAATCAGCCCCAGCATTTT. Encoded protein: CASSSGVMGNQPQHF.

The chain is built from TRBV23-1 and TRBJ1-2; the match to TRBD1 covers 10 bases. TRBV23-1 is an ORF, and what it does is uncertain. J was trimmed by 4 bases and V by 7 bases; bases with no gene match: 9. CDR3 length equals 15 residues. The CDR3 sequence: CASTSTGGLLYGYTF. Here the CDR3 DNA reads TGCGCCAGCACCTCGACAGGGGGCCTCCTCTATGGCTACACCTTC.

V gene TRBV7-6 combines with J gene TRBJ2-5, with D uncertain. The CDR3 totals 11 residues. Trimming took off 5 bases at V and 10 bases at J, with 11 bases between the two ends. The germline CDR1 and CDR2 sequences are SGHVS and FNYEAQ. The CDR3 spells CASSPGPDQYF. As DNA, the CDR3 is TGTGCCAGCAGCCCCGGACCGGACCAGTACTTC. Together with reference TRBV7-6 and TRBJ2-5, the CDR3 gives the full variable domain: GAGVSQSPRYKVTKRGQDVALRCDPISGHVSLYWYRQALGQGPEFLTYFNYEAQQDKSGLPNDRFSAERPEGSISTLTIQRTEQRDSAMYRCASSPGPDQYFGPGTRLLVL.

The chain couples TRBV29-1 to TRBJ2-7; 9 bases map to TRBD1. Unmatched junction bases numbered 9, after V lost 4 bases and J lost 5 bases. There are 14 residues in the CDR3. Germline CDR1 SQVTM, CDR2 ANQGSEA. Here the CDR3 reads CSVGLGQGYHEQYF. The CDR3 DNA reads TGCAGCGTTGGCTTGGGACAGGGTTATCACGAGCAGTACTTC.

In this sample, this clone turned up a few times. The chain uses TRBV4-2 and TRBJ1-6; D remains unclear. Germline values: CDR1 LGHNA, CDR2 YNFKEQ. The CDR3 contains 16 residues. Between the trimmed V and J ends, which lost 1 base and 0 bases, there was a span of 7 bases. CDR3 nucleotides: TGTGCCAGCAGCCAAGGACAACGCTCCTATAATTCACCCCTCCACTTT. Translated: CASSQGQRSYNSPLHF.

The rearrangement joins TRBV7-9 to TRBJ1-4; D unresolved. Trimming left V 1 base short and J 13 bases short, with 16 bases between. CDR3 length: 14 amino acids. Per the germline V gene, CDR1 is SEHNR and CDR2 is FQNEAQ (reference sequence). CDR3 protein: CASSLDSSYEGLFF. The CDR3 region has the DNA TGTGCCAGCAGCTTAGATAGTAGCTACGAGGGACTGTTTTTT.

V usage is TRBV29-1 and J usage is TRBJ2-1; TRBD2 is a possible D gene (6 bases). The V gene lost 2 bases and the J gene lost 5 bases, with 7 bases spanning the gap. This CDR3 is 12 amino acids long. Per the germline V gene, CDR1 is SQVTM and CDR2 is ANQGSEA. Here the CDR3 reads CSVEPGDNEQFF. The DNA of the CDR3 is TGCAGCGTTGAACCGGGGGACAATGAGCAGTTCTTC.

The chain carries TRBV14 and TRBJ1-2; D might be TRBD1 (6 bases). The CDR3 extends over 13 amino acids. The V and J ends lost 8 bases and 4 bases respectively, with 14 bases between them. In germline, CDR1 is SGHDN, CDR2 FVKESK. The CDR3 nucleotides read TGTGCCAGCCACCGAGGGGGGGTCTATGGCTACACCTTC. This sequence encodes CASHRGGVYGYTF.

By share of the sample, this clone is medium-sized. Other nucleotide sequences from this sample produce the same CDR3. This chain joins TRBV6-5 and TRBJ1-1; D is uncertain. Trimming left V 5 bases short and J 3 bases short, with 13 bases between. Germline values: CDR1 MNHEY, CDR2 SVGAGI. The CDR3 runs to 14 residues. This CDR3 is CASSQGGEDTEAFF. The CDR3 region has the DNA TGTGCCAGCAGTCAAGGCGGGGAGGACACTGAAGCTTTCTTT.

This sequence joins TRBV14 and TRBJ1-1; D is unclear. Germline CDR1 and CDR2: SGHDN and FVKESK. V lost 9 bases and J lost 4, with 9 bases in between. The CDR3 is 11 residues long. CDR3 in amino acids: CASREGTEAFF. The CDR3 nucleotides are TGTGCCAGTCGGGAGGGCACTGAAGCTTTCTTT. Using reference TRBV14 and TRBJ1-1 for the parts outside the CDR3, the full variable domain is EAGVTQFPSHSVIEKGQTVTLRCDPISGHDNLYWYRRVMGKEIKFLLHFVKESKQDESGMPNNRFLAERTGGTYSTLKVQPAELEDSGVYFCASREGTEAFFGQGTRLTVV.

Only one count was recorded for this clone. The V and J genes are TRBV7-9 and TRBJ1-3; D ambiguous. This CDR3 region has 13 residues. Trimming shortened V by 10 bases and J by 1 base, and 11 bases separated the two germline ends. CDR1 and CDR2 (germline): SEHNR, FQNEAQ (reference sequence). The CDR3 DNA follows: TGTGCCATCCTGAGGGTTTCTGGAAACACCATATATTTT. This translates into CAILRVSGNTIYF.

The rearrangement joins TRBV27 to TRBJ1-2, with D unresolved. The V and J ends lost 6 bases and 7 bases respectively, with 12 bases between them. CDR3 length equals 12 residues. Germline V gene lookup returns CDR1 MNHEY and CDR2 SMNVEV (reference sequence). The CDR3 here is CASSVTSGGYTF. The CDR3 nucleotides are TGTGCCAGCAGCGTTACTTCCGGTGGCTACACCTTC.

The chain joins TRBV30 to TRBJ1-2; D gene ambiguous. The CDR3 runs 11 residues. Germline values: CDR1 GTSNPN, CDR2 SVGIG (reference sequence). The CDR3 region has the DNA TGTCTGGTTCAGGCTAACTATGGCTACACCTTC. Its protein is CLVQANYGYTF.

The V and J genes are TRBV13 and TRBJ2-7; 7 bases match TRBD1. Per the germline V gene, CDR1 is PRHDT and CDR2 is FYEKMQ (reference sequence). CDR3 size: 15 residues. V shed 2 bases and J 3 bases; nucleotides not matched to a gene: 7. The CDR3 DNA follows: TGTGCCAGCAGCTTACTGTCCGGGACAGTCTACGAGCAGTACTTC. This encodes CASSLLSGTVYEQYF.

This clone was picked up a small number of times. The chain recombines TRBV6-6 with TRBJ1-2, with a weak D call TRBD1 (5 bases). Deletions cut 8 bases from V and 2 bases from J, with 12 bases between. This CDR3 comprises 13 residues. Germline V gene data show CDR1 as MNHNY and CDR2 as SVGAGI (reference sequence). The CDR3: CASGTTGNYGYTF. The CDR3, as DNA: TGTGCCAGCGGGACCACCGGGAACTATGGCTACACCTTC.

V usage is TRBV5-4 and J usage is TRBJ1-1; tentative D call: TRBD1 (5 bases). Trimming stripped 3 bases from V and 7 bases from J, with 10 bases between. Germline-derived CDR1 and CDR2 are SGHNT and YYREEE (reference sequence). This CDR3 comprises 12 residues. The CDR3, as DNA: TGTGCCAGCAGCTGGGGCCAGGGTGAAGCTTTCTTT. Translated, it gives CASSWGQGEAFF.

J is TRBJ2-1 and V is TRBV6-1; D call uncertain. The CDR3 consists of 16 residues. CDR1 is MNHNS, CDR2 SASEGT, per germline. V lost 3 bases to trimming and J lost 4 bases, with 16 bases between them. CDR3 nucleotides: TGTGCCAGCAGTGACGCCCCCTACCCGGAGTACAATGAGCAGTTCTTC. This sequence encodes CASSDAPYPEYNEQFF.

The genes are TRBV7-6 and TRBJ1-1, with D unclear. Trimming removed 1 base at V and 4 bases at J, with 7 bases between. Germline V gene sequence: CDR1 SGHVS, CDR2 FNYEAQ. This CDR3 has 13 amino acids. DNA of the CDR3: TGTGCCAGCAGCTTAGGGGAGGGCACTGAAGCTTTCTTT. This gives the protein CASSLGEGTEAFF.

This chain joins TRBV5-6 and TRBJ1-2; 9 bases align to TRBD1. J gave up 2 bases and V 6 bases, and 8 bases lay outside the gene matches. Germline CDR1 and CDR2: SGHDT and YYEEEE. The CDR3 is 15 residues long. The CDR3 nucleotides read TGTGCCAGCATCCTTACGACAGGGGGGAACTATGGCTACACCTTC. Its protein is CASILTTGGNYGYTF.

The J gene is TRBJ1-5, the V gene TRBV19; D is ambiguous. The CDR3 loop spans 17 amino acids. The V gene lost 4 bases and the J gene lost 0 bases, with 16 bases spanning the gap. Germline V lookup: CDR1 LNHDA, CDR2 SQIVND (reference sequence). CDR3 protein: CASSNSRGFSSNQPQHF. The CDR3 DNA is TGTGCCAGTAGTAATAGTCGGGGATTCTCTAGCAATCAGCCCCAGCATTTT.